The 9 T cell receptor beta chains below all came from one sample that was sequenced in a study of post-analysis software for immune sequencing data. Whole-study results and caveats: Four or five TRBV segments, TRBV5-6, TRBV5-1 and TRBV20-1 among them, were found more frequent in patients than controls.

Unique-molecular-identifier-tagged TCR beta cDNA libraries were used. TCRdb analysed the PCR reads with MiXCR anew, one entry per CDR3 protein. The sample consists of about 820,000 distinct CDR3 sequences, approximately 53% of them appearing once. For these receptors, no antigen is known. The sequenced sample consisted of blood. The receptor set was obtained from a girl between 5 and 17 years old with multiple sclerosis.

The chain recombines TRBV7-9 with TRBJ2-7; 9 bases line up with TRBD1. V lost 5 bases, J lost 3 bases, and 11 bases stayed unmatched. The V gene's germline CDR1 is SEHNR and CDR2 FQNEAQ (reference sequence). The CDR3 contains 16 residues. CDR3 residues: CASSPRGTGSIYEQYF. DNA of the CDR3: TGTGCCAGCAGCCCCAGGGGGACAGGGTCGATCTACGAGCAGTACTTC.

This clonotype has a single count. This chain joins TRBV19 and TRBJ2-4, with 8 bases that match TRBD2. Near its end, the DNA agrees better with TRBJ2-5, so the J call may be wrong. The V gene's germline CDR1 is LNHDA and CDR2 SQIVND (reference sequence). This CDR3 contains 14 residues. The CDR3 coding sequence is TGTGCCAGTAGTCGACAAGGGACTAGAGAGACCCAGTACTTC. Its protein product is CASSRQGTRETQYF.

This chain links TRBV5-6 with TRBJ2-1; perhaps TRBD2 as D (5 bases). Germline CDR1 is SGHDT and CDR2 is YYEEEE. The CDR3 length is 13 residues. The V gene lost 1 base and the J gene lost 9 bases, with 11 bases spanning the gap. DNA for the CDR3: TGTGCCAGCAGCTTGCGGGGTTGGATTGAGCAGTTCTTC. Its protein is CASSLRGWIEQFF.

This chain joins TRBV3-1 and TRBJ2-1; 9 nucleotides line up with TRBD2. This CDR3 contains 16 residues. Germline V lookup: CDR1 LGHDT, CDR2 YNNKEL (reference sequence). The J segment lost 5 bases and the V segment lost 0 bases, leaving 5 bases of the junction unmatched. The chain's CDR3 is CASSQDGRTSDNEQFF. CDR3 bases: TGTGCCAGCAGCCAAGATGGGAGGACTAGCGACAATGAGCAGTTCTTC.

This clonotype was seen just once. The chain couples TRBV5-5 to TRBJ2-3; TRBD2 matches at 7 bases. This CDR3 is 15 amino acids long. CDR1 and CDR2 from the germline V gene are SGHKS and YYEKEE (reference sequence). With 1 base clipped from V and 4 bases from J, the junction kept 6 bases outside the gene matches. CDR3 protein: CASSLTGGISDTQYF. CDR3 nucleotides: TGTGCCAGCAGCTTGACGGGAGGCATCTCAGATACGCAGTATTTT.

The V call is TRBV12-5, the J call TRBJ2-5; possible D gene TRBD2, 6 bases. Near its end, the DNA agrees better with TRBJ2-7, so the J call may be wrong. In germline, CDR1 is LGHNT, CDR2 FRNRAP. The CDR3 loop spans 13 amino acids. Here the CDR3 reads CASGLTGSNEQYF. For the CDR3, the DNA is TGTGCTAGTGGTTTGACCGGGAGTAACGAGCAGTACTTC.

The chain links TRBV7-3 to TRBJ2-1, with 7 bases lining up with TRBD2. Per germline, CDR1 SGHTA and CDR2 FQGTGA. The CDR3 loop spans 16 amino acids. V lost 1 base, J lost 4 bases, and 7 bases stayed unmatched. CDR3 in amino acids: CASSLSGGGIYNEQFF. In DNA, the CDR3 is TGTGCCAGCAGCTTAAGTGGCGGGGGAATTTACAATGAGCAGTTCTTC.

This chain connects TRBV4-2 to TRBJ2-7; tentatively, D is TRBD2 (5 bases). Germline V gene data show CDR1 as LGHNA and CDR2 as YNFKEQ. Trimming stripped 4 bases from V and 6 bases from J, with 22 bases between. There are 16 residues in the CDR3. The chain's CDR3 is CASSPRTSLSAFEQYF. CDR3 bases: TGTGCCAGCAGCCCACGGACTTCTCTCAGCGCGTTCGAGCAGTACTTC.

Concerning this clonotype itself: Germline is not matched at one junction end, which may reflect a read error. The chain links TRBV5-1 to TRBJ2-1, with TRBD1 matching 10 bases. There are 15 residues in the CDR3. The germline V gene encodes CDR1 SGHRS and CDR2 YFSETQ. CDR3 sequence: CASRLGTGAYNEQFF. The DNA of the CDR3 is TGCGCCAGCAGATTGGGGACAGGGGCCTACAATGAGCAGTTCTTC.